These T cell receptor beta chains were read from a single sample in a study of shared clonotypes between healthy human individuals. Produced via immunoSEQ multiplex PCR; TCRdb's table is partial and in-frame only. The sample holds a few million clones, 90% to 95% seen once. Material: naive CD4+ T cells sorted from blood. The receptors here all came from a man younger than 30 in good health. Both conserved end residues are part of each CDR3. A D gene is named only where the DNA matches it firmly. Expanded clones get a size class; other rows say once, few or many, or leave the size out.

d_gene,abundance,j_gene,v_gene,CDR3aa,CDR3nt
.,.,TRBJ2-5,TRBV11-2,CASSFQIQTQYF,TGTGCCAGCAGCTTTCAGATACAGACCCAGTACTTC
.,.,TRBJ1-5,TRBV13,CASSFQGSNNQPQHF,TGTGCCAGCAGCTTCCAGGGGTCCAACAATCAGCCCCAGCATTTT
TRBD2,.,TRBJ2-7,TRBV5-1,CASSLVSRGSYEQYF,TGCGCCAGCAGCCTAGTGTCGCGGGGGTCCTACGAGCAGTACTTC
TRBD2,.,TRBJ2-7,TRBV6-5,CASSSGGLGSYEQYF,TGTGCCAGCAGTTCAGGAGGACTAGGGTCCTACGAGCAGTACTTC
TRBD1,.,TRBJ2-5,TRBV29-1,CSVAGTGEWTQYF,TGCAGCGTCGCTGGGACAGGGGAATGGACCCAGTACTTC
.,.,TRBJ2-1,TRBV10-2,CASSESDSSYNEQFF,TGCGCCAGCAGTGAGTCAGATAGCTCCTACAATGAGCAGTTCTTC
.,.,TRBJ1-6,TRBV9,CASSVGVTDKKNSPLHF,TGTGCCAGCAGCGTAGGGGTAACGGATAAGAAAAATTCACCCCTCCACTTT
.,.,TRBJ2-3,TRBV9,CASSEIGQPTDTQYF,TGTGCCAGCAGCGAGATAGGCCAACCCACAGATACGCAGTATTTT
TRBD2,once,TRBJ2-5,TRBV7-9,CASSISSGSFEKTQYF,TGTGCCAGCAGCATCTCTAGCGGGAGCTTTGAAAAGACCCAGTACTTC
.,.,TRBJ2-3,TRBV7-9,CASSLTRGLGTDTQYF,TGTGCCAGCAGCTTGACTAGGGGTTTGGGCACAGATACGCAGTATTTT
TRBD1,.,TRBJ1-1,TRBV11-2,CASSQTGATEAFF,TGTGCCAGCAGTCAAACAGGGGCGACTGAAGCTTTCTTT
.,.,TRBJ2-4,TRBV5-6,CASSKDSGGIQYF,TGTGCCAGCAGTAAGGACTCCGGCGGCATTCAGTACTTC
TRBD2,.,TRBJ2-3,TRBV10-3,CAISESGGGATDTQYF,TGTGCCATCAGTGAGTCGGGCGGGGGGGCCACAGATACGCAGTATTTT
.,.,TRBJ2-7,TRBV10-3,CAISGPISSYEQYF,TGTGCCATCAGCGGACCTATTAGCTCCTACGAGCAGTACTTC
.,.,TRBJ2-5,TRBV14,CASSTPGGYYETQYF,TGTGCCAGCAGCACACCAGGGGGGTATTACGAGACCCAGTACTTC
.,.,TRBJ2-7,TRBV30,CAWRGSGANYEQYF,TGTGCCTGGAGGGGATCTGGGGCGAACTACGAGCAGTACTTC
TRBD2,.,TRBJ2-3,TRBV5-6,CASSSLAGALWYTQYF,TGTGCCAGCAGCTCTCTAGCGGGGGCCCTATGGTATACGCAGTATTTT
TRBD1,.,TRBJ2-7,TRBV7-8,CASSSGTGRSEQYF,TGTGCCAGCAGCTCTGGGACAGGAAGGAGCGAGCAGTACTTC
.,.,TRBJ1-5,TRBV10-3,CAISETDDRQPQHF,TGTGCCATCAGTGAGACCGATGACAGGCAGCCCCAGCATTTT
.,.,TRBJ1-6,TRBV28,CASSLTDPGPLHF,TGTGCCAGCAGTCTTACAGACCCAGGTCCCCTCCACTTT
.,.,TRBJ2-3,TRBV10-1,CASSDLASPSTDTQYF,TGCGCCAGCAGTGACCTCGCCAGCCCTAGCACAGATACGCAGTATTTT
TRBD1,.,TRBJ2-4,TRBV19,CASSLGQEQKNIQYF,TGTGCCAGTAGCTTGGGACAGGAACAAAAAAACATTCAGTACTTC
TRBD1,.,TRBJ2-7,TRBV10-3,CAAESTGSYEQYF,TGTGCCGCTGAATCGACAGGGTCCTACGAGCAGTACTTC
.,.,TRBJ1-5,TRBV6-1,CACGHRQPQHF,TGTGCCTGCGGGCACCGTCAGCCCCAGCATTTT
.,.,TRBJ2-5,TRBV5-6,CASSLAGYTRWETQYF,TGTGCCAGCAGCTTGGCGGGGTACACTCGTTGGGAGACCCAGTACTTC
TRBD2,.,TRBJ2-1,TRBV18,CASSQLAGGPYEQFF,TGTGCCAGCTCGCAATTGGCGGGAGGGCCCTATGAGCAGTTCTTC
.,.,TRBJ2-2,TRBV27,CASSPGLTNTGELFF,TGTGCCAGCAGCCCGGGGCTCACTAACACCGGGGAGCTGTTTTTT
TRBD2,.,TRBJ2-3,TRBV5-8,CASSPFVAGGPGLTDTQYF,TGTGCCAGCAGCCCTTTTGTCGCGGGAGGGCCGGGGCTCACAGATACGCAGTATTTT